The text below deals with one T cell receptor (beta chain). This CDR3 contains 14 residues. CDR1 is SEHNR and CDR2 is FQNEAQ in the germline V gene (reference sequence). V was shortened by 5 bases and J by 3 bases, with 14 bases between the two germline ends. This entry is derived from a study of shared T cell receptors in the human thymus. Data came from immunoSEQ multiplex PCR; TCRdb stores just in-frame clones and leaves some out. This table has 700,000 to 750,000 clones, 80% to 90% appearing once. These data were likewise used in another study, on human thymus T cells. As that report states: Thymus specimens were resections from corrective heart surgery. Thymic TCR repertoires of unrelated people reportedly overlapped highly.

The sample consisted of thymocytes. This clonotype was sampled from a girl in the first two years of life with a congenital heart defect. The chain uses TRBV7-9 and TRBJ2-7, with D possibly matching TRBD1 (6 bases). In DNA form, the CDR3 reads TGTGCCAGCAGCCCACCGGACAGACTCTACGAGCAGTACTTC. It translates to CASSPPDRLYEQYF. Together with reference TRBV7-9 and TRBJ2-7, the CDR3 gives the full variable domain: DTGVSQNPRHKITKRGQNVTFRCDPISEHNRLYWYRQTLGQGPEFLTYFQNEAQLEKSRLLSDRFSAERPKGSFSTLEIQRTEQGDSAMYLCASSPPDRLYEQYFGPGTRLTVT.